Listed below are T cell receptor beta chains from one sample, sequenced in a study of identical twins. TCRdb used MiXCR to reprocess the 5' RACE reads, holding one entry per CDR3 protein. The table includes around 480,000 distinct CDR3 sequences, 12% to 15% detected once. These same data were also listed under a study on yellow fever vaccine responses in identical twins.

The sequencing input was CD4+ T cells sorted from blood. The receptors shown here come from a woman between 18 and 29 years old in good health. Each CDR3 is given with its conserved first and last residue. A D gene is named only where the DNA matches it firmly. Clone size is not always given. Where it is, it says once, few, many or a class for expanded clones.

v_gene	d_gene	abundance	j_gene	CDR3aa	CDR3nt
TRBV12-3/TRBV12-4	TRBD2	-	TRBJ2-1	CASSGSGVIYNEQFF	TGTGCCAGCAGTGGGAGCGGGGTAATCTACAATGAGCAGTTCTTC
TRBV24-1	-	few	TRBJ2-3	CATSADTDTQYF	TGTGCCACCAGTGCGGACACAGATACGCAGTATTTT
TRBV9	-	few	TRBJ1-3	CASSVEVSAPSGNTIYF	TGTGCCAGCAGCGTAGAGGTTTCTGCACCCTCTGGAAACACCATATATTTT
TRBV5-1	TRBD2	-	TRBJ2-1	CASSLGSGTSGYNEQFF	TGCGCCAGCAGCTTGGGTTCAGGGACTAGCGGATACAATGAGCAGTTCTTC
TRBV6-4	TRBD2	-	TRBJ2-2	CASSDKGLAGANTGELFF	TGTGCCAGCAGTGACAAGGGACTAGCGGGGGCGAACACCGGGGAGCTGTTTTTT
TRBV4-2	TRBD1	-	TRBJ2-5	CASSQEGTAYQETQYF	TGTGCCAGCAGCCAAGAGGGGACAGCGTACCAAGAGACCCAGTACTTC
TRBV7-8	-	few	TRBJ2-7	CASSLARGSDEQYF	TGTGCCAGCAGCTTAGCTAGGGGATCGGACGAGCAGTACTTC
TRBV6-1	TRBD1	-	TRBJ2-5	CASSVDRDQETQYF	TGTGCCAGCAGCGTCGACAGGGACCAAGAGACCCAGTACTTC
TRBV2	TRBD1	few	TRBJ2-7	CATTRTGSSYEQYF	TGTGCCACCACAAGGACAGGGAGCTCCTACGAGCAGTACTTC
TRBV28	-	-	TRBJ2-6	CAASALSGANVLTF	TGTGCCGCCTCGGCCCTCTCTGGGGCCAACGTCCTGACTTTC
TRBV20-1	-	few	TRBJ1-5	CSARARTVANQPQHF	TGCAGTGCTAGAGCTCGGACTGTCGCCAATCAGCCCCAGCATTTT
TRBV19	-	many	TRBJ2-1	CASSIRDNEQFF	TGTGCCAGTAGTATACGGGACAATGAGCAGTTCTTC
TRBV4-3	TRBD2	-	TRBJ2-2	CASSPGPLAGRGDGELFF	TGCGCCAGCAGCCCCGGCCCCCTAGCGGGACGAGGGGACGGGGAGCTGTTTTTT
TRBV5-1	-	-	TRBJ2-2	CASSSFSTPPGGELFF	TGCGCCAGCAGCAGCTTTAGTACGCCTCCCGGTGGGGAGCTGTTTTTT
TRBV5-1	-	few	TRBJ2-7	CASSWAPGVNTYEQYF	TGCGCCAGCAGCTGGGCCCCAGGGGTGAACACCTACGAGCAGTACTTC
TRBV28	TRBD2	few	TRBJ2-5	CASTSPSGGRETQYF	TGTGCCAGCACCTCCCCCTCGGGGGGGCGGGAGACCCAGTACTTC
TRBV29-1	TRBD1	few	TRBJ2-1	CSVSRDRGPNEQFF	TGCAGCGTTAGCCGGGACAGGGGACCCAATGAGCAGTTCTTC
TRBV3-1	-	few	TRBJ2-1	CASSQEVDVVWNEQFF	TGTGCCAGCAGCCAAGAGGTGGACGTGGTTTGGAATGAGCAGTTCTTC
TRBV12-3/TRBV12-4	-	few	TRBJ1-5	CASSLTGTNQPQHF	TGTGCCAGCAGTTTGACGGGTACCAATCAGCCCCAGCATTTT
TRBV11-2	-	few	TRBJ2-5	CASSLAQTQYF	TGTGCCAGCAGCTTAGCCCAGACCCAGTACTTC
TRBV14	-	many	TRBJ2-3	CASSQAWGASTDTQYF	TGTGCCAGCAGCCAAGCGTGGGGGGCAAGCACAGATACGCAGTATTTT
TRBV5-1	-	many	TRBJ1-2	CASSYEGHGYTF	TGCGCCAGCAGCTACGAGGGGCATGGCTACACCTTC
TRBV12-3/TRBV12-4	TRBD2	many	TRBJ2-7	CASSTTSGRRYEQYF	TGTGCCAGCAGCACGACTAGCGGGAGAAGGTACGAGCAGTACTTC
TRBV14	-	-	TRBJ2-1	CASSHGQATFNEQFF	TGTGCCAGCAGCCATGGGCAGGCGACCTTCAATGAGCAGTTCTTC
TRBV6-1	-	few	TRBJ2-2	CASSLIRTAKTNTGELFF	TGTGCCAGCAGTCTTATTAGGACAGCCAAAACGAACACCGGGGAGCTGTTTTTT
TRBV6-1	TRBD1	few	TRBJ2-7	CASGENRGLYEQYF	TGTGCCAGCGGGGAGAACAGGGGGCTTTACGAGCAGTACTTC
TRBV5-1	TRBD1	few	TRBJ1-6	CASSLQGENSPLHF	TGCGCCAGCAGCTTGCAGGGGGAGAATTCACCCCTCCACTTT
TRBV4-1	-	few	TRBJ2-7	CASSQESETLYEQYF	TGCGCCAGCAGCCAAGAAAGTGAAACACTCTACGAGCAGTACTTC
TRBV5-1	TRBD2	-	TRBJ2-3	CASSLVSSGKGGDTQYF	TGCGCCAGCAGCTTGGTTTCTAGCGGGAAAGGGGGAGATACGCAGTATTTT
TRBV6-2/TRBV6-3	-	few	TRBJ2-4	CASSDAAPGLIAKNIQYF	TGTGCCAGCTCCGATGCTGCACCGGGACTGATAGCCAAAAACATTCAGTACTTC
TRBV29-1	-	many	TRBJ2-4	CSALGDPADIQYF	TGCAGCGCCTTAGGAGACCCCGCGGACATTCAGTACTTC
TRBV7-2	-	few	TRBJ1-3	CASSFTLSGNTIYF	TGTGCCAGCAGCTTTACCCTCTCTGGAAACACCATATATTTT
TRBV29-1	-	-	TRBJ2-1	CSVSEQGHEQFF	TGCAGCGTTAGCGAGCAGGGCCATGAGCAGTTCTTC
TRBV6-2/TRBV6-3	-	-	TRBJ2-6	CASRNRLSGANVLTF	TGTGCCAGCAGAAACAGATTATCTGGGGCCAACGTCCTGACTTTC
TRBV7-2	TRBD2	-	TRBJ2-3	CASSLWASGGITDTQYF	TGTGCCAGCAGCTTATGGGCCAGCGGGGGCATCACAGATACGCAGTATTTT
TRBV28	TRBD1	-	TRBJ1-4	CASTQGGVNEKLFF	TGTGCCAGCACCCAGGGGGGGGTAAATGAAAAACTGTTTTTT
TRBV5-1	-	few	TRBJ2-6	CASSSDGANVLTF	TGCGCCAGCAGTTCGGATGGGGCCAACGTCCTGACTTTC
TRBV6-1	TRBD1	-	TRBJ1-2	CASSRQGKYGYTF	TGTGCCAGCAGTAGACAGGGGAAATATGGCTACACCTTC
TRBV29-1	-	few	TRBJ2-5	CSVQKSNMGTQYF	TGCAGCGTTCAAAAGTCGAATATGGGGACCCAGTACTTC
TRBV7-2	TRBD1	-	TRBJ2-3	CASSTQGAKVTDTQYF	TGTGCCAGCAGCACTCAGGGGGCTAAAGTCACAGATACGCAGTATTTT
TRBV3-1	-	-	TRBJ2-2	CASSRAGQFGTGELFF	TGTGCCAGCAGCCGAGCGGGACAGTTTGGGACCGGGGAGCTGTTTTTT